This record looks at one TCR beta chain sequence and its context. Using RNA transcripts as the source, TCR beta CDR3 regions were amplified. TCR CDR3 underwent first-round RT-PCR with the HTBI primer set. TCRdb called the multiplex PCR reads again in MiXCR, with one record for every CDR3 protein. In the table there are around 800,000 distinct CDR3 sequences, around 39% of which are singletons. These data originate in a study of T cells in Graves' hyperthyroidism and ophthalmopathy. Germline V gene sequence: CDR1 LGHNT, CDR2 FRNRAP. The CDR3 runs to 15 residues. The V end lost 5 bases, the J end lost 1 base, and 15 bases lay between the germline ends.

The chain couples TRBV12-5 to TRBJ2-7; possible D gene TRBD1, 5 bases. This sequence originates from a young man with Graves' hyperthyroidism. Sequenced: blood. The CDR3 bases are TGTGCTAGTGGTCCGCGCCAGGGATTATCCTACGAGCAGTACTTC. Translated: CASGPRQGLSYEQYF.